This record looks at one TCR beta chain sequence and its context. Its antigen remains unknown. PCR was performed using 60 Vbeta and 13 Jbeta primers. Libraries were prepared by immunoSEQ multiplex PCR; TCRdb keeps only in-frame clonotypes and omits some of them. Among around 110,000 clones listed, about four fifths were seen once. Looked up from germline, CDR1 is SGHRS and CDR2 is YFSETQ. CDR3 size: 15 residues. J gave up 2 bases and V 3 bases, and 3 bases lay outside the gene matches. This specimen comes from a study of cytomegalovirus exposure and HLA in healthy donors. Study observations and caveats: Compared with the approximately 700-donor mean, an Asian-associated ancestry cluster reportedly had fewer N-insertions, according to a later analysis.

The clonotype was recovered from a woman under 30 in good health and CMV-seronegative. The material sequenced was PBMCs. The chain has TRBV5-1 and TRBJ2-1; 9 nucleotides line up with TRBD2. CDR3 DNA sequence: TGCGCCAGCAGCTGGGCGGGGGGGCCCTACAATGAGCAGTTCTTC. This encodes CASSWAGGPYNEQFF.